The 26 T cell receptor beta chains below were found in one sample sequenced in a study of CD8+ T cells in alopecia areata. The sample's treatment: oral pan-JAK inhibitor, 5-10 mg twice daily. RNA extraction and reverse transcription yielded cDNA as sequencing template. Assay used: immunoSEQ multiplex PCR; TCRdb lists only in-frame clones, some missing. This table has 200,000 or so clones, approximately 47% appearing once. The sample was CD4+ T cells sorted from blood, taken around week 36, from a patient treated with tofacitinib. These receptor sequences come from a human donor with alopecia areata.

This rearrangement joins TRBV7-6 to TRBJ2-3; no reliable D call. Trimming removed 0 bases from V and 2 bases from J, with 6 bases in between. The germline V gene has CDR1 SGHVS and CDR2 FNYEAQ. This CDR3 has 14 amino acids. The CDR3 reads CASSLAGPTDTQYF. CDR3 nucleotides: TGTGCCAGCAGCTTAGCAGGGCCCACAGATACGCAGTATTTT. Looking up the rest from reference TRBV7-6 and TRBJ2-3 gives the full variable domain: GAGVSQSPRYKVTKRGQDVALRCDPISGHVSLYWYRQALGQGPEFLTYFNYEAQQDKSGLPNDRFSAERPEGSISTLTIQRTEQRDSAMYRCASSLAGPTDTQYFGPGTRLTVL.

The rearrangement joins TRBV9 to TRBJ2-1, with D perhaps assigned TRBD1 or TRBD2 (5 bases each). Germline lookup yields CDR1 SGDLS and CDR2 YYNGEE. The CDR3 is made up of 13 amino acids. Trimming left V 3 bases short and J 5 bases short, with 9 bases between. CDR3 DNA: TGTGCCAGCAGCGCGGGACCCAACAATGAGCAGTTCTTC. It is translated as CASSAGPNNEQFF.

This clone was counted only a few times. The DNA for the CDR3 is TGTGCCAGCTCACTGGACGGGCGGAACACTGAAGCTTTCTTT. This translates into CASSLDGRNTEAFF. The chain links TRBV18 to TRBJ1-1; D uncertain. Looked up from germline, CDR1 is KGHSH and CDR2 is LQKENI. This CDR3 is 14 amino acids long. The V end lost 4 bases, the J end lost 1 base, and 10 bases lay between the germline ends.

The gene calls are TRBV9 and TRBJ2-7, with D unclear. The assigned J gene may be wrong: the sequence end matches TRBJ2-5 better. CDR1 and CDR2 from the germline V gene are SGDLS and YYNGEE. The CDR3 runs 15 residues. The CDR3 DNA follows: TGTGCCAGCAGCGTAGGTGGAACGTTGAAGGAGACCCAGTACTTC. Encoded protein: CASSVGGTLKETQYF.

The rearrangement links TRBV29-1 to TRBJ2-7; the match to TRBD2 covers 13 bases. This CDR3 is built from 15 residues. Germline-derived CDR1 and CDR2 are SQVTM and ANQGSEA. The V gene end was trimmed by 7 bases and the J gene end by 3 bases; junction bases not matched to a gene: 9. The CDR3 is CSATGLAGNLYEQYF. CDR3 nucleotide sequence: TGCAGCGCCACGGGACTAGCGGGAAACCTCTACGAGCAGTACTTC.

The chain couples TRBV10-1 to TRBJ1-1, with D perhaps TRBD1 (5 bases). Germline V gene data show CDR1 as WNHNN and CDR2 as SYGVQD (reference sequence). CDR3 length: 13 amino acids. Trimming pared 8 bases from V and 1 base from J, leaving 11 bases between. CDR3 sequence reads: CASRDHRNTEAFF. CDR3 in DNA: TGCGCCAGCCGGGACCATAGGAACACTGAAGCTTTCTTT.

The chain combines TRBV15 with TRBJ2-5; D is unresolved. The germline CDR1 and CDR2 sequences are LNHNV and YYDKDF (reference sequence). V lost 1 base to trimming and J lost 5 bases, with 11 bases between them. The CDR3 consists of 14 residues. This CDR3 is CATSRVGRVETQYF. In DNA form, the CDR3 reads TGTGCCACCAGCAGAGTGGGTCGGGTTGAGACCCAGTACTTC.

V gene TRBV29-1 combines with J gene TRBJ2-3; a weak D match, TRBD2 (6 bases). The germline V gene has CDR1 SQVTM and CDR2 ANQGSEA. The CDR3 totals 13 residues. V lost 7 bases and J lost 6, with 17 bases in between. CDR3 sequence reads: CSAARDWGDTQYF. The CDR3 DNA is TGCAGCGCGGCCCGGGACTGGGGCGATACGCAGTATTTT.

This clone was seen a handful of times. The identical CDR3 is also encoded by other nucleotide sequences in the sample. The rearrangement links TRBV7-2 to TRBJ2-3, with D unclear. V lost 3 bases and J lost 2, with 9 bases in between. CDR1 is SGHTA and CDR2 is FQGNSA in the germline V gene. This CDR3 is 14 amino acids long. Here the CDR3 reads CASSLGSLTDTQYF. CDR3 bases: TGTGCCAGCAGCTTGGGCTCTCTCACAGATACGCAGTATTTT.

This clone occurred a few times. This chain links TRBV10-3 with TRBJ2-7, with TRBD2 matching over 8 bases. The CDR3 is 12 residues long. Germline V gene sequence: CDR1 ENHRY, CDR2 SYGVKD. V lost 4 bases to trimming and J lost 8 bases; unmatched junction nucleotides: 4. DNA for the CDR3: TGTGCCATCAGTGGGACTAGCCTGCAGCAGTACTTC. Translated: CAISGTSLQQYF.

The chain combines TRBV27 with TRBJ2-1; 10 bases line up with TRBD1. CDR1 is MNHEY, CDR2 SMNVEV, per germline (reference sequence). The CDR3 totals 19 residues. V shed 5 bases and J 1 base; nucleotides not matched to a gene: 14. This chain's CDR3 is CASSPGQGRSGYSYNEQFF. For the CDR3, the DNA is TGTGCCAGCAGTCCGGGACAGGGGCGTAGCGGGTATTCCTACAATGAGCAGTTCTTC.

This chain uses TRBV9 with TRBJ2-5, with 7 bases fitting TRBD2. Germline assignment: CDR1 SGDLS and CDR2 YYNGEE. The ends lost 6 bases at V and 5 bases at J; junction bases unmatched: 19. The CDR3 is 17 residues long. Here the CDR3 reads CASTYSPMGGLGETQYF. The DNA of the CDR3 is TGTGCCAGCACCTACTCCCCGATGGGGGGGTTAGGGGAGACCCAGTACTTC.

This clone was seen a few times. V is TRBV2 and J is TRBJ2-3; D is unclear. This CDR3 is built from 12 residues. Germline assignment: CDR1 SNHLY and CDR2 FYNNEI. The V end was cut by 5 bases, the J end by 3 bases, with 6 bases between. The CDR3 sequence: CASSISTDTQYF. CDR3 DNA sequence: TGTGCCAGCAGTATAAGTACAGATACGCAGTATTTT. Based on the CDR3 plus reference TRBV2 and TRBJ2-3, the full variable domain is EPEVTQTPSHQVTQMGQEVILRCVPISNHLYFYWYRQILGQKVEFLVSFYNNEISEKSEIFDDQFSVERPDGSNFTLKIRSTKLEDSAMYFCASSISTDTQYFGPGTRLTVL.

The chain is built from TRBV19 and TRBJ2-5; 7 positions match TRBD1. Germline lookup yields CDR1 LNHDA and CDR2 SQIVND (reference sequence). The CDR3 is 15 amino acids. Losses at the gene ends were 5 bases for V and 1 base for J; bases not matched to a gene: 7. In nucleotides, the CDR3 is TGTGCCAGTAGTTTGACAGGGCGCTTCCAAGAGACCCAGTACTTC. Its translation: CASSLTGRFQETQYF.

The CDR3 spells CASQRKAEQFF. The CDR3 nucleotides read TGTGCCAGCCAGCGGAAAGCGGAGCAGTTCTTC. The gene calls are TRBV6-6 and TRBJ2-1; a weak D match, TRBD2 (5 bases). The V end lost 8 bases, the J end lost 10 bases, and 12 bases lay between the germline ends. The length of the CDR3 is 11 residues. Germline CDR1 reads MNHNY; CDR2 reads SVGAGI (reference sequence).

The chain carries TRBV29-1 and TRBJ1-5; D possibly corresponds to TRBD1 (5 bases). This CDR3 is 13 amino acids long. Germline V gene lookup returns CDR1 SQVTM and CDR2 ANQGSEA. V was pared by 1 base and J by 2 bases, with 6 bases between. The CDR3, as DNA: TGCAGCGTTGAAGTAGGGGGCAATCAGCCCCAGCATTTT. Protein sequence: CSVEVGGNQPQHF.

This clone was found a few times. The chain joins TRBV5-1 to TRBJ1-1; D is possibly TRBD1 (5 bases). This CDR3 is 14 amino acids long. V lost 5 bases and J lost 0, with 11 bases in between. Germline CDR1 SGHRS, CDR2 YFSETQ. The CDR3 coding sequence is TGCGCCAGCAGAGGGACTGCCATGAACACTGAAGCTTTCTTT. Encoded protein: CASRGTAMNTEAFF.

This chain connects TRBV7-9 to TRBJ1-3; no reliable D call. Per the germline V gene, CDR1 is SEHNR and CDR2 is FQNEAQ (reference sequence). V lost 1 base and J 0 bases, leaving 7 bases between the germline ends. This CDR3 region has 15 residues. CDR3 loop: CASSLGSNSGNTIYF. The CDR3 nucleotides read TGTGCCAGCAGCTTAGGATCAAACTCTGGAAACACCATATATTTT.

V usage is TRBV5-4 and J usage is TRBJ1-1; 7 bases agree with TRBD1. V shed 10 bases, J shed 1 base, and the junction held 10 bases outside the gene matches. In germline, CDR1 is SGHNT, CDR2 YYREEE (reference sequence). The CDR3 is made up of 14 amino acids. The chain's CDR3 is CAGKPGTENTEAFF. The CDR3 nucleotides are TGTGCCGGCAAACCCGGGACAGAGAACACTGAAGCTTTCTTT.

This chain uses TRBV6-1 with TRBJ2-5; weak D call: TRBD2 (6 bases). V lost 4 bases and J 5 bases, leaving 14 bases between the germline ends. There are 14 residues in the CDR3. In germline, CDR1 is MNHNS, CDR2 SASEGT. CDR3 residues: CASSAVGSRETQYF. The CDR3 region has the DNA TGTGCCAGCAGTGCGGTCGGGAGTAGGGAGACCCAGTACTTC.

There are a few counts of this clone. The chain uses TRBV7-9 and TRBJ1-4, with D tentatively TRBD1 (5 bases). Germline loops: CDR1 SEHNR, CDR2 FQNEAQ (reference sequence). Trimming took 1 base from V and 10 from J, leaving 10 bases between them. The CDR3 is made up of 13 amino acids. This CDR3 reads CASSLGTGGKLFF. The DNA of the CDR3 is TGTGCCAGCAGCTTAGGTACAGGCGGAAAACTGTTTTTT. The entire variable domain, with the rest obtained from reference TRBV7-9 and TRBJ1-4, is as follows: DTGVSQNPRHKITKRGQNVTFRCDPISEHNRLYWYRQTLGQGPEFLTYFQNEAQLEKSRLLSDRFSAERPKGSFSTLEIQRTEQGDSAMYLCASSLGTGGKLFFGSGTQLSVL.

The chain links TRBV7-2 to TRBJ2-7, with D possibly called TRBD1 or TRBD2 (5 bases each). The CDR3 has 14 residues. Trimming removed 4 bases from V and 2 bases from J, with 12 bases in between. Germline-derived CDR1 and CDR2 are SGHTA and FQGNSA. The CDR3 nucleotides are TGTGCCAGCAGCTCCCGGGACGGGGCCTACGAGCAGTACTTC. It yields the protein CASSSRDGAYEQYF.

The chain uses TRBV7-2 and TRBJ1-1; 9 nucleotides line up with TRBD1. CDR3 length equals 15 residues. Germline lookup yields CDR1 SGHTA and CDR2 FQGNSA. After removal of 4 bases from V and 0 bases from J, the junction contained 3 bases not matched to a gene. The CDR3 DNA follows: TGTGCCAGCAGCTCCACAGGGGGCATGAACACTGAAGCTTTCTTT. This translates into CASSSTGGMNTEAFF. The full variable domain, rest sourced from reference TRBV7-2 and TRBJ1-1, is GAGVSQSPSNKVTEKGKDVELRCDPISGHTALYWYRQSLGQGLEFLIYFQGNSAPDKSGLPSDRFSAERTGGSVSTLTIQRTQQEDSAVYLCASSSTGGMNTEAFFGQGTRLTVV.

This clone was seen a handful of times. The chain uses TRBV30 and TRBJ1-5, with 8 bases that match TRBD1. Germline V gene data show CDR1 as GTSNPN and CDR2 as SVGIG (reference sequence). The J segment lost 6 bases and the V segment lost 1 base, leaving 2 bases of the junction unmatched. The CDR3 totals 13 residues. CDR3 coding DNA: TGTGCCTGGAGTGGACAGGGGAGTCAGCCCCAGCATTTT. It is translated as CAWSGQGSQPQHF.

This clone has only a few counts. V is TRBV9 and J is TRBJ1-3; D perhaps matches TRBD1 (5 bases). The germline V gene has CDR1 SGDLS and CDR2 YYNGEE. The V gene lost 5 bases and the J gene lost 3 bases, with 15 bases spanning the gap. The CDR3 extends over 15 amino acids. The CDR3: CASSRDAGSGNTIYF. CDR3 sequence (DNA): TGTGCCAGCAGTCGGGACGCGGGGAGTGGAAACACCATATATTTT.

The genes are TRBV7-2 and TRBJ2-1; 11 bases are shared with TRBD2. Germline assignment: CDR1 SGHTA and CDR2 FQGNSA. J was trimmed by 6 bases and V by 5 bases; bases with no gene match: 6. The CDR3 consists of 15 residues. CDR3 in amino acids: CASSPLAGGVNEQFF. The CDR3 nucleotides read TGTGCCAGCAGCCCTCTAGCGGGAGGCGTCAATGAGCAGTTCTTC.